The source of this TCR beta chain is a study of cytomegalovirus exposure and HLA in healthy donors. The PCR used 60 Vbeta and 13 Jbeta primers. This table comes from immunoSEQ multiplex PCR, and its TCRdb copy is limited to in-frame clones, with some not included. The sample holds over 75,000 clones, 65% to 75% seen once. This clone was seen a handful of times. CDR1 and CDR2 (germline): SGHTA, FQGNSA. The CDR3 totals 14 residues. V lost 5 bases to trimming and J lost 6 bases, with 17 bases between them. Sequenced input: PBMCs. J is TRBJ2-7 and V is TRBV7-2, with a possible D match to TRBD2 (6 bases). This receptor was taken from a man aged 25 to 45 in good health and CMV-seronegative. CDR3 sequence (DNA): TGTGCCAGCAGCCCCCAACGTGGGGGGAGCGAGCAGTACTTC. As protein: CASSPQRGGSEQYF.